One and the same sample provided the 18 T cell receptor beta chains below, sequenced in a study of blood T cells in healthy people across ages. Alongside a J-beta primer mix, a sample-barcoded 5' primer served in a second PCR lasting about 7 to 12 cycles. Using its own MiXCR run on the 5' RACE reads, TCRdb lists one record per CDR3 protein. The sample lists about 730,000 distinct CDR3 sequences, roughly 45% seen once, with around a fifth in the top ten. The sequencing sample was made of blood. These receptors originate from a woman aged 55 to 70 in good health.

This chain uses TRBV4-2 with TRBJ2-5; TRBD2 aligns across 7 bases. The germline gives CDR1 LGHNA, CDR2 YNFKEQ. The CDR3 extends over 14 amino acids. V was clipped by 1 base and J by 5 bases; unmatched bases: 4. The CDR3 region is CASSQGGSGETQYF. The CDR3 region has the DNA TGTGCCAGCAGCCAAGGCGGGAGCGGTGAGACCCAGTACTTC.

CDR3 nucleotides: TGTGCCAGCAGCTTAGATAGCGGGGGCTACAATGAGCAGTACTTC. It yields the protein CASSLDSGGYNEQYF. The chain couples TRBV7-6 to TRBJ2-1; 9 bases line up with TRBD2. The DNA end lines up better with TRBJ2-7; the J call may be wrong. The CDR3 runs to 15 residues. Germline CDR1 SGHVS, CDR2 FNYEAQ.

This clonotype was counted between two and nine times. The chain couples TRBV18 to TRBJ1-1; D gene uncertain. CDR1 is KGHSH and CDR2 is LQKENI in the germline V gene. V was trimmed by 0 bases and J by 2 bases, leaving 10 bases between them. This CDR3 comprises 15 residues. CDR3 amino acids: CASSPPWQRNTEAFF. In DNA, the CDR3 is TGTGCCAGCTCACCACCCTGGCAGAGAAACACTGAAGCTTTCTTT.

With respect to this clonotype: A much larger clone sits a single nucleotide away, making a read error possible. The chain employs TRBV29-1 and TRBJ1-2, with 7 bases identical to TRBD1. With V trimmed by 6 bases and J by 1 base, 2 bases remained unmatched. Germline V lookup: CDR1 SQVTM, CDR2 ANQGSEA. The CDR3 spans 12 residues. As DNA, the CDR3 is TGCAGCGTGACAGGGAGTAACTATGGCTACACCTTC. Amino acids: CSVTGSNYGYTF.

The chain recombines TRBV20-1 with TRBJ2-5; TRBD1 aligns across 7 bases. The CDR3 spans 17 residues. The V and J ends lost 1 base and 2 bases, in that order; junction bases with no gene match: 13. Germline values: CDR1 DFQATT, CDR2 SNEGSKA (reference sequence). The CDR3 spells CSARAARDSYAQETQYF. As DNA, the CDR3 is TGCAGTGCTAGAGCCGCCCGGGACAGCTATGCTCAAGAGACCCAGTACTTC.

This chain connects TRBV7-2 to TRBJ2-5, with 8 bases matching TRBD2. Gene TRBJ2-7 matches the end of the DNA better, so the J call may be wrong. CDR1 and CDR2 from the germline V gene are SGHTA and FQGNSA. The CDR3 sequence is 13 residues long. The CDR3: CASSFTSGYEQYF. The CDR3 coding sequence is TGTGCCAGCAGCTTCACTAGCGGTTACGAGCAGTACTTC.

In its sample, this clonotype was seen many times. This rearrangement joins TRBV25-1 to TRBJ2-3; TRBD1 matches 8 bases. CDR1 and CDR2 from the germline V gene are MGHDK and SYGVNS. V dropped 6 bases and J dropped 3; count of bases not matched to a gene: 8. This CDR3 is 15 amino acids long. CDR3 in DNA: TGTGCCAGCAGCTCAGGGGGCCGATCGACAGATACGCAGTATTTT. It encodes CASSSGGRSTDTQYF.

This clonotype was seen a handful of times. The genes are TRBV29-1 and TRBJ2-1, with a tentative D call TRBD1 (6 bases). Judging by the DNA end, TRBJ2-7 fits better; the J call may be wrong. The CDR3 covers 12 residues. Germline V gene lookup returns CDR1 SQVTM and CDR2 ANQGSEA. The CDR3 region has the DNA TGCAGCGTCGGCGTTTGGGACAATGAGCAGTACTTC. Translating it yields CSVGVWDNEQYF.

This clonotype has at least ten counts. V usage is TRBV7-2 and J usage is TRBJ2-3; D may be TRBD1 (6 bases). CDR3 length equals 14 residues. The V end lost 5 bases, the J end lost 0 bases, and 9 bases lay between the germline ends. Germline loops: CDR1 SGHTA, CDR2 FQGNSA. CDR3 in amino acids: CASSPQGSTDTQYF. The CDR3 region has the DNA TGTGCCAGCAGCCCACAGGGAAGCACAGATACGCAGTATTTT.

The table lists this clonotype with a count of one. The chain links TRBV7-2 to TRBJ1-2, with D hard to call. CDR3 size: 12 residues. Germline lookup yields CDR1 SGHTA and CDR2 FQGNSA. V shed 9 bases and J shed 7 bases, with 15 bases lying between them. The CDR3 region has the DNA TGTGCCAGTAGGGCCGGGAACCGTGGCTACACCTTC. This sequence encodes CASRAGNRGYTF.

This clonotype showed up just once. This chain links TRBV11-2 with TRBJ2-5; TRBD2 agrees at 8 bases. V dropped 3 bases and J dropped 11; count of bases not matched to a gene: 23. Per the germline V gene, CDR1 is SGHAT and CDR2 is FQNNGV. The CDR3 length is 18 residues. The CDR3 DNA reads as TGTGCCAGCAGCTTTAGAGGCAACCGGGGCGGGGGGTACAATGAGCAGTACTTC. It codes for CASSFRGNRGGGYNEQYF.

The chain employs TRBV6-2 or TRBV6-3 and TRBJ2-3; 10 nucleotides match TRBD2. The CDR3 is made up of 20 amino acids. Looked up from germline, CDR1 is MNHEY and CDR2 is SVGEGT. With V trimmed by 5 bases and J by 2 bases, 19 bases remained unmatched. CDR3 nucleotides: TGTGCCAGCAGTACGACCGGGACTAGCGAGACTAACGGAGTCACAGATACGCAGTATTTT. This translates into CASSTTGTSETNGVTDTQYF.

For the CDR3, the DNA is TGTGCCAGCAGCGTTGGGACAGGTGACTACGAGCAGTACTTC. Residues: CASSVGTGDYEQYF. The chain joins TRBV9 to TRBJ2-7; 8 bases line up with TRBD1. The CDR3 has 14 amino acids. J gave up 3 bases and V 2 bases, and 4 bases lay outside the gene matches. Germline CDR1 and CDR2: SGDLS and YYNGEE.

V usage is TRBV20-1 and J usage is TRBJ2-4, with D unresolved. Per germline, CDR1 DFQATT and CDR2 SNEGSKA (reference sequence). The V end lost 5 bases, the J end lost 1 base, and 12 bases lay between the germline ends. This CDR3 has 14 amino acids. CDR3 in DNA: TGCAGTGCTGTCCGACCAGACGCCAAAAACATTCAGTACTTC. Translated: CSAVRPDAKNIQYF.

V is TRBV3-1 and J is TRBJ2-7; D unclear. Germline CDR1 reads LGHDT; CDR2 reads YNNKEL (reference sequence). V was pared by 4 bases and J by 3 bases, with 10 bases between. The length of the CDR3 is 13 residues. The CDR3 region has the DNA TGTGCCAGCAGCCCCGCTCTCAGCTACGAGCAGTACTTC. Protein: CASSPALSYEQYF.

CDR3 sequence (DNA): TGTGCCAGCGCAGGGGGAGATACGCAGTATTTT. Protein product: CASAGGDTQYF. This sequence joins TRBV7-2 and TRBJ2-3; 7 bases align to TRBD1. CDR1 is SGHTA and CDR2 is FQGNSA in the germline V gene. The CDR3 length is 11 residues. V trimming: 8 bases; J trimming: 5 bases; junction bases outside the gene matches: 1.

This clonotype was recorded only once. The V call is TRBV28, the J call TRBJ2-4; 8 bases match TRBD1. Near its end, the DNA agrees better with TRBJ2-7, so the J call may be wrong. Germline lookup yields CDR1 MDHEN and CDR2 SYDVKM. The CDR3 has 15 residues. CDR3 loop: CASSNGAGGNHEQYF. CDR3 DNA: TGTGCCAGCAGCAACGGTGCAGGGGGCAATCACGAGCAGTACTTC.

Concerning this clonotype: Possible read error: a much larger clone is one base away. The chain recombines TRBV7-2 with TRBJ2-1, with D maybe TRBD1 (6 bases). The CDR3 is made up of 16 amino acids. The germline V and J ends were trimmed by 6 bases and 7 bases, with 22 bases remaining between them. Germline V gene data show CDR1 as SGHTA and CDR2 as FQGNSA. The CDR3 DNA is TGTGCCAGCAGTCAGGGTCAGGGGTCGCTGCGGAATGAGCAGTTCTTC. This codes for CASSQGQGSLRNEQFF. The whole variable domain, filled in from reference TRBV7-2 and TRBJ2-1, reads GAGVSQSPSNKVTEKGKDVELRCDPISGHTALYWYRQSLGQGLEFLIYFQGNSAPDKSGLPSDRFSAERTGGSVSTLTIQRTQQEDSAVYLCASSQGQGSLRNEQFFGPGTRLTVL.